A selection of T cell receptor beta chains follows, all from one sample in a study of blood T cell repertoires in COVID-19. Sequencing was performed with immunoSEQ multiplex PCR; in TCRdb, only in-frame clones are kept and a portion is missing. The sample carries roughly 180,000 clones, 80% to 90% recorded once. Material for sequencing was peripheral blood. The receptor source for this set is a woman aged 40 to 55 with COVID-19, enrolled during active disease. Each CDR3 is given with its conserved first and last residue. The D gene is left open where the match is weak. Only some rows state a clone size, as once, few, many or a class for expanded clones.

>TRBJ2-1|-|-|TRBV19
CASSLYGGIYNEQFF
TGTGCCAGTAGTCTTTATGGCGGGATTTACAATGAGCAGTTCTTC
>TRBJ2-1|TRBD1|-|TRBV9
CASSDSPLGQGLYNEQFF
TGTGCCAGCAGCGACTCACCCCTCGGACAGGGGCTTTACAATGAGCAGTTCTTC
>TRBJ1-1|TRBD1|-|TRBV6-5
CAIVPTGGETEAFF
TGTGCCATCGTACCTACAGGGGGCGAAACTGAAGCTTTCTTT
>TRBJ1-2|-|few|TRBV5-6
CASSLGRVNYGYTF
TGTGCCAGCAGCTTGGGCAGGGTTAACTATGGCTACACCTTC
>TRBJ1-4|-|-|TRBV2
CASQGSTNEKLFF
TGTGCCAGTCAGGGGTCGACTAATGAAAAACTGTTTTTT
>TRBJ2-3|TRBD1|-|TRBV5-1
CASSSQGVGTDTQYF
TGCGCCAGCAGCTCACAGGGGGTAGGCACAGATACGCAGTATTTT
>TRBJ2-5|TRBD1|-|TRBV18
CASSPPTTGVQETQYF
TGTGCCAGCTCACCACCTACGACAGGGGTGCAAGAGACCCAGTACTTC
>TRBJ2-1|-|-|TRBV5-1
CASSLGGSSSYNEQFF
TGCGCCAGCAGCTTGGGCGGGTCGAGCTCCTACAATGAGCAGTTCTTC
>TRBJ2-5|TRBD2|-|TRBV7-7
CASSLTSGGWQETQYF
TGTGCTAGCAGCTTAACTAGCGGGGGGTGGCAAGAGACCCAGTACTTC
>TRBJ1-1|-|-|TRBV19
CASSIQENTEAFF
TGTGCCAGTAGTATTCAGGAGAACACTGAAGCTTTCTTT
>TRBJ1-5|-|-|TRBV19
CASSIRGNQPQHF
TGTGCCAGTAGTATCAGGGGCAATCAGCCCCAGCATTTT
>TRBJ1-5|-|once|TRBV21-1
CAPRGGVRYNQPQHF
TGTGCCCCCAGGGGAGGGGTAAGGTACAATCAGCCCCAGCATTTT
>TRBJ1-4|-|-|TRBV29-1
CSVSRGGRSNEKLFF
TGCAGCGTTTCCCGGGGGGGGAGGTCTAATGAAAAACTGTTTTTT
>TRBJ2-7|TRBD2|-|TRBV30
CAWSVLRAGDYYEQYF
TGTGCCTGGAGTGTCTTGCGAGCGGGAGATTACTACGAGCAGTACTTC
>TRBJ2-1|-|once|TRBV4-2
CASSHPQGTDNEQFF
TGTGCCAGCAGCCACCCACAGGGTACGGACAATGAGCAGTTCTTC
>TRBJ2-2|TRBD1|few|TRBV30
CAWRGTGYTGELFF
TGTGCCTGGAGGGGGACAGGGTACACCGGGGAGCTGTTTTTT
>TRBJ1-2|-|-|TRBV7-9
CASSFTAGLSNYGYTF
TGTGCCAGCAGCTTCACAGCGGGGCTTTCTAACTATGGCTACACCTTC